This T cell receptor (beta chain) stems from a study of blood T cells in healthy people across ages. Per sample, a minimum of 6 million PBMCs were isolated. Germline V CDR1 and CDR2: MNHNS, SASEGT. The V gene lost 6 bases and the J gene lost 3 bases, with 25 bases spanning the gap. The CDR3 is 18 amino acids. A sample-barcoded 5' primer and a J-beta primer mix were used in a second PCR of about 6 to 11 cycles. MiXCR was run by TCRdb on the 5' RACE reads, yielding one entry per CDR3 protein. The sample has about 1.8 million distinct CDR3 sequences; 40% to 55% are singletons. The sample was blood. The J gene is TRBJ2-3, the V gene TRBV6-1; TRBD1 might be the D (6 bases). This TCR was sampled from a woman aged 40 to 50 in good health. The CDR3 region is CASSLVSLGLGGTDTQYF. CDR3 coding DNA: TGTGCCAGCAGCCTTGTCTCCCTAGGGCTAGGGGGTACAGATACGCAGTATTTT.